The rows below give T cell receptor beta chains drawn from one sample of a study of blood T cell repertoires in COVID-19. Assay used: immunoSEQ multiplex PCR; TCRdb lists only in-frame clones, some missing. The sample includes tens of thousands of clones, approximately 80% seen only once; the top ten take less than 2.5%. Sequences were obtained from peripheral blood. The receptors here all came from a woman between 70 and 85 years old with acute or convalescent COVID-19. Both conserved end residues are part of each CDR3. The order of the fields is CDR3 protein, CDR3 DNA, clone size, J gene, D gene, V gene. A D gene is named only where the DNA matches it firmly. A row's size may be missing; if present it is once, few, many or a size class.

cdr3_aa: CASSPDGYTQYF
cdr3_nt: TGTGCCAGCAGCCCCGACGGGTATACGCAGTATTTT
clone_size: -
j_call: TRBJ2-3
d_call: -
v_call: TRBV11-3

cdr3_aa: CASSATGAETQYF
cdr3_nt: TGTGCCAGCAGTGCGACAGGGGCAGAGACCCAGTACTTC
clone_size: -
j_call: TRBJ2-5
d_call: TRBD1
v_call: TRBV28

cdr3_aa: CAWSWDRADQPQHF
cdr3_nt: TGTGCCTGGAGTTGGGACAGGGCGGACCAGCCCCAGCATTTT
clone_size: -
j_call: TRBJ1-5
d_call: TRBD1
v_call: TRBV30

cdr3_aa: CASSEDRQETQYF
cdr3_nt: TGTGCCAGCAGTGAGGACAGGCAAGAGACCCAGTACTTC
clone_size: -
j_call: TRBJ2-5
d_call: TRBD1
v_call: TRBV2

cdr3_aa: CASSSGQQNSPLHF
cdr3_nt: TGTGCCAGCAGCTCGGGACAGCAGAATTCACCCCTCCACTTT
clone_size: few
j_call: TRBJ1-6
d_call: TRBD1
v_call: TRBV7-3

cdr3_aa: CAISAPQGIGTDTQYF
cdr3_nt: TGTGCCATCAGTGCACCACAGGGGATCGGCACAGATACGCAGTATTTT
clone_size: -
j_call: TRBJ2-3
d_call: TRBD1
v_call: TRBV10-3

cdr3_aa: CASSVGTGTEAFF
cdr3_nt: TGTGCCAGCAGCGTCGGGACAGGAACTGAAGCTTTCTTT
clone_size: -
j_call: TRBJ1-1
d_call: TRBD1
v_call: TRBV9

cdr3_aa: CASHPTDRGVNYGYTF
cdr3_nt: TGTGCCAGCCATCCCACCGACAGGGGAGTGAACTATGGCTACACCTTC
clone_size: -
j_call: TRBJ1-2
d_call: TRBD1
v_call: TRBV27

cdr3_aa: CASSLVPGQGSYEQYF
cdr3_nt: TGTGCCAGCAGCTTAGTACCGGGACAGGGATCCTACGAGCAGTACTTC
clone_size: few
j_call: TRBJ2-7
d_call: TRBD1
v_call: TRBV7-6

cdr3_aa: CASDRGTEAFF
cdr3_nt: TGTGCCAGTGATAGGGGAACTGAAGCTTTCTTT
clone_size: -
j_call: TRBJ1-1
d_call: -
v_call: TRBV19

cdr3_aa: CASSPPAREGGYGYTF
cdr3_nt: TGTGCCAGCTCACCACCGGCAAGGGAAGGGGGCTATGGCTACACCTTC
clone_size: once
j_call: TRBJ1-2
d_call: -
v_call: TRBV18

cdr3_aa: CASQKQGQNTIYF
cdr3_nt: TGCGCCAGCCAGAAACAGGGACAAAACACCATATATTTT
clone_size: few
j_call: TRBJ1-3
d_call: -
v_call: TRBV10-1

cdr3_aa: CASSRNSGIDTEAFF
cdr3_nt: TGTGCCAGCAGTAGGAATTCAGGGATCGACACTGAAGCTTTCTTT
clone_size: -
j_call: TRBJ1-1
d_call: -
v_call: TRBV6-5

cdr3_aa: CASSNDRGSYNEQFF
cdr3_nt: TGTGCCAGCTCTAACGACAGGGGATCGTACAATGAGCAGTTCTTC
clone_size: -
j_call: TRBJ2-1
d_call: TRBD1
v_call: TRBV18

cdr3_aa: CASSGATYEQYF
cdr3_nt: TGTGCCAGCAGCGGGGCGACCTACGAGCAGTACTTC
clone_size: -
j_call: TRBJ2-7
d_call: -
v_call: TRBV6-2/TRBV6-3

cdr3_aa: CASSTGVRDNSPLHF
cdr3_nt: TGTGCCAGCAGCACTGGCGTCAGGGATAATTCACCCCTCCACTTT
clone_size: -
j_call: TRBJ1-6
d_call: -
v_call: TRBV5-8

cdr3_aa: CASSLSERMSQYF
cdr3_nt: TGTGCCAGCAGCCTTAGCGAGAGAATGTCCCAGTACTTC
clone_size: -
j_call: TRBJ2-5
d_call: -
v_call: TRBV7-9

cdr3_aa: CASSLGPRGYTFF
cdr3_nt: TGCGCCAGCAGCTTGGGTCCAAGGGGGTATACTTTCTTT
clone_size: -
j_call: TRBJ1-1
d_call: -
v_call: TRBV5-1

cdr3_aa: CASSVDQVTDTQYF
cdr3_nt: TGTGCCAGCAGCGTAGACCAGGTCACAGATACGCAGTATTTT
clone_size: few
j_call: TRBJ2-3
d_call: -
v_call: TRBV9

cdr3_aa: CAWSRQVNEQFF
cdr3_nt: TGTGCCTGGAGTAGACAGGTGAATGAGCAGTTCTTC
clone_size: -
j_call: TRBJ2-1
d_call: -
v_call: TRBV30

cdr3_aa: CASRLADSSSATQYF
cdr3_nt: TGTGCCAGTAGGCTGGCGGACAGTAGTTCAGCTACGCAGTATTTT
clone_size: -
j_call: TRBJ2-3
d_call: -
v_call: TRBV19

cdr3_aa: CASSYRNGSPLHF
cdr3_nt: TGTGCCAGCAGTTACAGAAATGGTTCACCCCTCCACTTT
clone_size: -
j_call: TRBJ1-6
d_call: -
v_call: TRBV27

cdr3_aa: CASSGRQGRPEAFF
cdr3_nt: TGTGCCAGCAGCGGAAGACAGGGGCGCCCTGAAGCTTTCTTT
clone_size: -
j_call: TRBJ1-1
d_call: TRBD1
v_call: TRBV9

cdr3_aa: CASSEAWSEQFF
cdr3_nt: TGTGCCAGCAGCGAGGCGTGGAGTGAGCAGTTCTTC
clone_size: -
j_call: TRBJ2-1
d_call: -
v_call: TRBV9

cdr3_aa: CASSPTTGTGVEAFF
cdr3_nt: TGCGCCAGCAGCCCAACCACCGGGACAGGGGTTGAAGCTTTCTTT
clone_size: -
j_call: TRBJ1-1
d_call: TRBD1
v_call: TRBV5-1

cdr3_aa: CASSVRTGGDTGELFF
cdr3_nt: TGTGCCAGCAGCGTACGTACAGGGGGGGACACCGGGGAGCTGTTTTTT
clone_size: -
j_call: TRBJ2-2
d_call: -
v_call: TRBV9

cdr3_aa: CASREGTVNSPLHF
cdr3_nt: TGTGCCAGCAGAGAGGGGACAGTTAATTCACCCCTCCACTTT
clone_size: -
j_call: TRBJ1-6
d_call: TRBD1
v_call: TRBV7-9

cdr3_aa: CASSLGLFNTGELFF
cdr3_nt: TGTGCCAGCAGTTTAGGGCTATTCAACACCGGGGAGCTGTTTTTT
clone_size: few
j_call: TRBJ2-2
d_call: -
v_call: TRBV28

cdr3_aa: CASSSGQPNQPQHF
cdr3_nt: TGCGCCAGCAGCTCCGGACAGCCTAATCAGCCCCAGCATTTT
clone_size: -
j_call: TRBJ1-5
d_call: -
v_call: TRBV5-1

cdr3_aa: CASLTWDRDEQYF
cdr3_nt: TGTGCCAGCCTGACCTGGGACAGGGACGAGCAGTACTTC
clone_size: few
j_call: TRBJ2-7
d_call: TRBD1
v_call: TRBV11-2

cdr3_aa: CASSRQGQGIGYTF
cdr3_nt: TGTGCCAGCAGCCGGCAGGGACAGGGAATAGGCTACACCTTC
clone_size: -
j_call: TRBJ1-2
d_call: TRBD1
v_call: TRBV3-1/TRBV3-2

cdr3_aa: CASRITAGQIYEQYF
cdr3_nt: TGTGCCAGCAGGATAACAGCGGGGCAAATCTACGAGCAGTACTTC
clone_size: -
j_call: TRBJ2-7
d_call: TRBD2
v_call: TRBV6-5

cdr3_aa: CASRFTGDHGNTIYF
cdr3_nt: TGTGCCAGCAGATTTACAGGGGATCATGGAAACACCATATATTTT
clone_size: few
j_call: TRBJ1-3
d_call: TRBD1
v_call: TRBV6-5

cdr3_aa: CASSIVGTGGHTEAFF
cdr3_nt: TGTGCCAGTAGTATAGTTGGGACAGGGGGTCACACTGAAGCTTTCTTT
clone_size: -
j_call: TRBJ1-1
d_call: TRBD1
v_call: TRBV19

cdr3_aa: CASSLGGNANQPQHF
cdr3_nt: TGTGCCAGCAGTTTAGGAGGGAACGCCAATCAGCCCCAGCATTTT
clone_size: -
j_call: TRBJ1-5
d_call: -
v_call: TRBV28

cdr3_aa: CAISAGQGGYNEQFF
cdr3_nt: TGTGCCATCAGTGCGGGACAGGGAGGGTACAATGAGCAGTTCTTC
clone_size: -
j_call: TRBJ2-1
d_call: TRBD1
v_call: TRBV10-3

cdr3_aa: CASSLTGGDTEAFF
cdr3_nt: TGTGCCAGCAGCTTAACAGGCGGGGACACTGAAGCTTTCTTT
clone_size: -
j_call: TRBJ1-1
d_call: -
v_call: TRBV7-3

cdr3_aa: CASSSPGGHEQYF
cdr3_nt: TGTGCCAGCAGTTCCCCAGGGGGCCACGAGCAGTACTTC
clone_size: -
j_call: TRBJ2-7
d_call: TRBD1
v_call: TRBV6-5

cdr3_aa: CASSRTANYGYTF
cdr3_nt: TGTGCCAGCAGTAGGACAGCTAACTATGGCTACACCTTC
clone_size: -
j_call: TRBJ1-2
d_call: -
v_call: TRBV2

cdr3_aa: CASSYPGGPEETQYF
cdr3_nt: TGCGCCAGCAGCTACCCGGGGGGGCCTGAGGAGACCCAGTACTTC
clone_size: -
j_call: TRBJ2-5
d_call: TRBD2
v_call: TRBV5-1

cdr3_aa: CASSISGFRPQHF
cdr3_nt: TGTGCCAGTAGTATTTCGGGGTTTCGGCCCCAGCATTTT
clone_size: once
j_call: TRBJ1-5
d_call: -
v_call: TRBV19

cdr3_aa: CASSLSSGGAYEQYF
cdr3_nt: TGTGCCAGCAGTCTCAGTAGCGGGGGGGCCTACGAGCAGTACTTC
clone_size: -
j_call: TRBJ2-7
d_call: TRBD2
v_call: TRBV2

cdr3_aa: CASSEARDRGRAFF
cdr3_nt: TGTGCCAGCAGTGAAGCACGGGACAGGGGGCGAGCTTTCTTT
clone_size: -
j_call: TRBJ1-1
d_call: TRBD1
v_call: TRBV6-1

cdr3_aa: CASSVAGVNNSPLHF
cdr3_nt: TGTGCCAGCAGCGTAGCCGGGGTCAATAATTCACCCCTCCACTTT
clone_size: -
j_call: TRBJ1-6
d_call: -
v_call: TRBV9

cdr3_aa: CASSAGTGSEKLFF
cdr3_nt: TGTGCCAGCAGCGCCGGGACAGGGTCTGAAAAACTGTTTTTT
clone_size: -
j_call: TRBJ1-4
d_call: TRBD1
v_call: TRBV2

cdr3_aa: CASSSGRDSSYEQYF
cdr3_nt: TGTGCCAGCAGCTCCGGCAGGGACAGCTCCTACGAGCAGTACTTC
clone_size: -
j_call: TRBJ2-7
d_call: TRBD1
v_call: TRBV11-2

cdr3_aa: CATSRDSSYEQYF
cdr3_nt: TGTGCCACCAGCAGAGATAGCTCCTACGAGCAGTACTTC
clone_size: -
j_call: TRBJ2-7
d_call: -
v_call: TRBV15

cdr3_aa: CASPTGPSGNTIYF
cdr3_nt: TGTGCCTCCCCGACAGGGCCCTCCGGAAACACCATATATTTT
clone_size: -
j_call: TRBJ1-3
d_call: TRBD1
v_call: TRBV6-5

cdr3_aa: CASRPGLDYGYTF
cdr3_nt: TGTGCCAGCCGCCCGGGACTCGACTATGGCTACACCTTC
clone_size: -
j_call: TRBJ1-2
d_call: -
v_call: TRBV6-4

cdr3_aa: CASSPQGGPSGNTIYF
cdr3_nt: TGTGCCAGCTCACCGCAGGGGGGACCTTCTGGAAACACCATATATTTT
clone_size: -
j_call: TRBJ1-3
d_call: TRBD1
v_call: TRBV18

cdr3_aa: CASRSGRIGNEKLFF
cdr3_nt: TGTGCCAGTAGGAGCGGGCGTATCGGTAATGAAAAACTGTTTTTT
clone_size: few
j_call: TRBJ1-4
d_call: -
v_call: TRBV19

cdr3_aa: CASSYSGQGVNQPQHF
cdr3_nt: TGTGCCAGCAGCTATTCCGGACAGGGCGTCAATCAGCCCCAGCATTTT
clone_size: -
j_call: TRBJ1-5
d_call: TRBD1
v_call: TRBV5-6

cdr3_aa: CASSEYSPQETQYF
cdr3_nt: TGCGCCAGCAGTGAGTACAGCCCCCAAGAGACCCAGTACTTC
clone_size: few
j_call: TRBJ2-5
d_call: -
v_call: TRBV10-1